A selection of T cell receptor beta chains follows, all from one sample in a study of blood T cell repertoires in COVID-19. Profiled with immunoSEQ multiplex PCR; TCRdb holds only in-frame clones, not every one. The table has some 400,000 clones, 81% seen once. Specimen: peripheral blood. All receptors come from a human donor with acute or convalescent COVID-19. The donor label of this sample is uncertain. Each CDR3 is given with its conserved first and last residue. The D gene is left open where the match is weak. Not every row has a clone size; where given, it reads once, few, many or a size class.

D gene,J gene,clone size,V gene,CDR3 DNA,CDR3 protein
-,TRBJ1-3,-,TRBV28,TGTGCCAGCAGTTTAAACCCCGGGGGTGCAGACTCTGGAAACACCATATATTTT,CASSLNPGGADSGNTIYF
TRBD1,TRBJ1-6,once,TRBV10-2,TGCGCCAGCAGTGAGCACTACGGGACAGGTCCTTCACCCCTCCACTTT,CASSEHYGTGPSPLHF
TRBD1,TRBJ1-4,-,TRBV7-4,TGTGCCAGCAGACCTGACCGACAGGGTTTTGAAAAACTGTTTTTT,CASRPDRQGFEKLFF
TRBD2,TRBJ2-3,-,TRBV4-1,TGCGCCAGCAGCCAAGATAAGCTAGCGGATCTTGTGGATACGCAGTATTTT,CASSQDKLADLVDTQYF
-,TRBJ1-1,-,TRBV6-5,TGTGCCAGCAGTCCCGGGGGACCCGGGGCTTTCTTT,CASSPGGPGAFF
TRBD1,TRBJ2-5,-,TRBV7-9,TGTGCCAGCAGCTTGAACAGGGGGTCCTACCAAGAGACCCAGTACTTC,CASSLNRGSYQETQYF
TRBD1,TRBJ2-2,-,TRBV6-6,TGTGCCAGCACCTCGACAGGGGAAGGTCCCGGGGAGCTGTTTTTT,CASTSTGEGPGELFF
TRBD1,TRBJ1-5,-,TRBV2,TGTGCCAGCCTTGGACAGGGGAGGGGGCAGCCCCAGCATTTT,CASLGQGRGQPQHF
TRBD1,TRBJ1-6,-,TRBV15,TGTGCCACCAGTGGGGACAGGTTCTATAATTCACCCCTCCACTTT,CATSGDRFYNSPLHF
-,TRBJ1-2,-,TRBV11-2,TGTGCCAGCAGCTTACAGGCGGGGGGCTATGGCTACACCTTC,CASSLQAGGYGYTF
TRBD1,TRBJ1-6,few,TRBV27,TGTGCCAGCAGTTTCACGGACAGGGGGGATTCACCCCTCCACTTT,CASSFTDRGDSPLHF
TRBD1,TRBJ2-1,few,TRBV29-1,TGCAGCTCTGGGGACAGGGTCGTGAATGAGCAGTTCTTC,CSSGDRVVNEQFF
TRBD2,TRBJ2-1,-,TRBV6-4,TGTGCCAGCAGAGAAAGCGGGAGAGGGAGTGAGCAGTTCTTC,CASRESGRGSEQFF
TRBD1,TRBJ1-6,-,TRBV2,TGTGCCAGCAGCGTTCAAGCAGGGGGTTATTCACCCCTCCACTTT,CASSVQAGGYSPLHF
TRBD1,TRBJ2-7,-,TRBV28,TGTGCCAGCAGAGGCCGGGACAGGGGTTCCTACGAGCAGTACTTC,CASRGRDRGSYEQYF
-,TRBJ2-3,few,TRBV5-5,TGTGCCAGCAGCTTGGCATCGGGAGCGGCAGATACGCAGTATTTT,CASSLASGAADTQYF
-,TRBJ2-4,-,TRBV19,TGTGCCAGTAGTATACTCCAGCCGGGGAAAAAAAACATTCAGTACTTC,CASSILQPGKKNIQYF
TRBD2,TRBJ2-1,-,TRBV28,TGTGCCAGCAGTTCCTTACTAGCGGGAGAGGGGAGTGAGCAGTTCTTC,CASSSLLAGEGSEQFF
TRBD2,TRBJ2-1,-,TRBV11-3,TGTGCCAGCAGCTTAAGCGGGAGCCCCAATGAGCAGTTCTTC,CASSLSGSPNEQFF
TRBD2,TRBJ2-2,-,TRBV7-8,TGTGCCAGCTCGACGAACCCGGGAGGAACCGGGGAGCTGTTTTTT,CASSTNPGGTGELFF
-,TRBJ2-7,-,TRBV2,TGTGCCAGCAGTGAAGCGCCAAGGCGGGACGAGCAGTACTTC,CASSEAPRRDEQYF
TRBD1,TRBJ1-3,-,TRBV18,TGTGCCAGCTCACCGGGACAGTCGAGCTCTGGAAACACCATATATTTT,CASSPGQSSSGNTIYF
TRBD2,TRBJ2-5,-,TRBV7-2,TGTGCCAGCAGCTCGGGACTAGCGACACAAGAGACCCAGTACTTC,CASSSGLATQETQYF
-,TRBJ1-1,-,TRBV5-1,TGCGCCAGCAGCACGACAGGAATGAACACTGAAGCTTTCTTT,CASSTTGMNTEAFF
TRBD1,TRBJ1-2,-,TRBV5-1,TGCGCCAGCAGCCCTTCAAGGAGACAGGGGTTGGATGGCTACACCTTC,CASSPSRRQGLDGYTF
-,TRBJ1-1,-,TRBV7-2,TGTGCCAGCAGCTTAGTTCAGTTCGGGGGGTATGAAGCTTTCTTT,CASSLVQFGGYEAFF
-,TRBJ2-5,-,TRBV27,TGTGCCAGCAGGCGGGGAGCTATGGGGGAGACCCAGTACTTC,CASRRGAMGETQYF